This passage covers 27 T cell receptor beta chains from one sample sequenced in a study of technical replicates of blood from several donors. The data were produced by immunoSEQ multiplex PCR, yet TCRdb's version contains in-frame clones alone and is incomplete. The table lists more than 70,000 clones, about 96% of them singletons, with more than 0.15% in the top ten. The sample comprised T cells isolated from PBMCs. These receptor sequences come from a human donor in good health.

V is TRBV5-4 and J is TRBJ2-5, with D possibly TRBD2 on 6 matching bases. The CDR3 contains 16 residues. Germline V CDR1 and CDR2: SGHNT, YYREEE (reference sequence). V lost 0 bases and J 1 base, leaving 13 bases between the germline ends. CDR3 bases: TGTGCCAGCAGCTTGGATCCATCGGGACTCCAAGAGACCCAGTACTTC. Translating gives CASSLDPSGLQETQYF. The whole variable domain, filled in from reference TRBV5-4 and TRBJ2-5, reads ETGVTQSPTHLIKTRGQQVTLRCSSQSGHNTVSWYQQALGQGPQFIFQYYREEENGRGNFPPRFSGLQFPNYSSELNVNALELDDSALYLCASSLDPSGLQETQYFGPGTRLLVL.

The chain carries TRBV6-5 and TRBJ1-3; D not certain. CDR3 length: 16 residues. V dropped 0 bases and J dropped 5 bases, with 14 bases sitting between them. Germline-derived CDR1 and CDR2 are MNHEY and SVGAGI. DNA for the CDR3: TGTGCCAGCAGTTACTCCGTGGGCCTCCTTAGAAACACCATATATTTT. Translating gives CASSYSVGLLRNTIYF.

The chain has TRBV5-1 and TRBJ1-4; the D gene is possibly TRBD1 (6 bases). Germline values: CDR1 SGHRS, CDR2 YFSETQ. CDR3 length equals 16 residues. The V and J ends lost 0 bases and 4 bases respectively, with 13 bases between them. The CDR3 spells CASSLDGGLLNEKLFF. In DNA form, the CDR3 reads TGCGCCAGCAGCTTGGATGGGGGCCTACTTAATGAAAAACTGTTTTTT.

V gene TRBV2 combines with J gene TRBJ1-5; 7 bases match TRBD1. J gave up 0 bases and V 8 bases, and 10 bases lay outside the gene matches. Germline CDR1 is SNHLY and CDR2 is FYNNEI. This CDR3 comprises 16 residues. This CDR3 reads CASGTDEDYSNQPQHF. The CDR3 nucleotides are TGTGCCAGCGGGACAGACGAAGACTATAGCAATCAGCCCCAGCATTTT.

CDR3 amino acids: CASSKQLAGGGNEQFF. CDR3 nucleotide sequence: TGTGCCAGCAGCAAACAACTAGCGGGAGGTGGCAATGAGCAGTTCTTC. The V call is TRBV6-6, the J call TRBJ2-1; 12 nucleotides agree with TRBD2. The CDR3 sequence is 16 residues long. The V and J ends lost 6 bases and 6 bases, in that order; junction bases with no gene match: 9. Germline V CDR1 and CDR2: MNHNY, SVGAGI (reference sequence).

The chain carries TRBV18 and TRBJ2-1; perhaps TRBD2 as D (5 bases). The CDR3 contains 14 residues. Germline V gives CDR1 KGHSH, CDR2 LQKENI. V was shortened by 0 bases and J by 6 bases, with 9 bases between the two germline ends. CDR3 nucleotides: TGTGCCAGCTCACCACCGTTAGGAGGCAATGAGCAGTTCTTC. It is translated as CASSPPLGGNEQFF.

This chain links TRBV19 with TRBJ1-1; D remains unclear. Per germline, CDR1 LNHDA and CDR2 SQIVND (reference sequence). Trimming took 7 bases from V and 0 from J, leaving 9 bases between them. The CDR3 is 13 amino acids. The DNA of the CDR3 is TGTGCCAGTAAAGAGGCTATGAACACTGAAGCTTTCTTT. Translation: CASKEAMNTEAFF. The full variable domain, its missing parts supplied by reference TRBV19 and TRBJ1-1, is DGGITQSPKYLFRKEGQNVTLSCEQNLNHDAMYWYRQDPGQGLRLIYYSQIVNDFQKGDIAEGYSVSREKKESFPLTVTSAQKNPTAFYLCASKEAMNTEAFFGQGTRLTVV.

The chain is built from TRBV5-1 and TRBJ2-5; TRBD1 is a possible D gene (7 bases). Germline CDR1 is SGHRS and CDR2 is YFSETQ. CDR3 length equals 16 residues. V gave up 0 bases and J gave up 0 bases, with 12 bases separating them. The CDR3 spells CASSLGQGGYQETQYF. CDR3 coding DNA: TGCGCCAGCAGCTTGGGGCAGGGGGGATACCAAGAGACCCAGTACTTC.

CDR3 nucleotide sequence: TGTGCCACCAGCAGACAGGGGTCTGGGGCCAACGTCCTGACTTTC. Translated: CATSRQGSGANVLTF. The gene calls are TRBV15 and TRBJ2-6, with a possible D match to TRBD1 (6 bases). The V end lost 2 bases, the J end lost 1 base, and 6 bases lay between the germline ends. Germline V gene lookup returns CDR1 LNHNV and CDR2 YYDKDF (reference sequence). CDR3 length: 15 amino acids.

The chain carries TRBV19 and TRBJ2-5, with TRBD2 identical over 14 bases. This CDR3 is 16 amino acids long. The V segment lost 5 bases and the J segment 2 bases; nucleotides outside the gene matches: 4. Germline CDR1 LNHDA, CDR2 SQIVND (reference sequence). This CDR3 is CASSLRTSGRQETQYF. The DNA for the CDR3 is TGTGCCAGTAGTCTTCGGACTAGCGGGAGGCAAGAGACCCAGTACTTC.

CDR3 loop: CASRQGVNGYTF. CDR3 in DNA: TGCGCCAGCAGACAGGGTGTTAATGGCTACACCTTC. The chain combines TRBV5-1 with TRBJ1-2, with D perhaps TRBD1 (6 bases). There are 12 residues in the CDR3. The V end lost 5 bases, the J end lost 6 bases, and 11 bases lay between the germline ends. Germline V gene data show CDR1 as SGHRS and CDR2 as YFSETQ.

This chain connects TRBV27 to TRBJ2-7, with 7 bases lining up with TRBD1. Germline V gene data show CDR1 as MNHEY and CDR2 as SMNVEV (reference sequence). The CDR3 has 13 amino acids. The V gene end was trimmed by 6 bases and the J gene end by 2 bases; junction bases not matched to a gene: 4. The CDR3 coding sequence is TGTGCCAGCAGGCGGACAGGTACCTACGAGCAGTACTTC. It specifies CASRRTGTYEQYF.

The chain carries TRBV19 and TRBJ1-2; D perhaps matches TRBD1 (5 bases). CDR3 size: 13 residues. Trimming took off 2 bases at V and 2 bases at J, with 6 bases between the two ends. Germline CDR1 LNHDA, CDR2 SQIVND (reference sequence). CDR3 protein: CASSIPGNYGYTF. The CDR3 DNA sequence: TGTGCCAGTAGTATACCAGGGAACTATGGCTACACCTTC.

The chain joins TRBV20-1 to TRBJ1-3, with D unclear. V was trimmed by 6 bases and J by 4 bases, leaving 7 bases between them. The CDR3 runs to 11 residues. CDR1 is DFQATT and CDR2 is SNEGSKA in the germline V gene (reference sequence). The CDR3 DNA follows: TGCAGTGCCAGGTTAGGAAACACCATATATTTT. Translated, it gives CSARLGNTIYF.

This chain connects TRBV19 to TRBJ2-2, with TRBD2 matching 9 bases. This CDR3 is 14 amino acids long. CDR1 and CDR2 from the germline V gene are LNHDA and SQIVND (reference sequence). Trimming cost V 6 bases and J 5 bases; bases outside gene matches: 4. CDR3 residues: CASRPSGTTGELFF. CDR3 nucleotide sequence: TGTGCCAGTAGGCCTAGCGGGACGACCGGGGAGCTGTTTTTT.

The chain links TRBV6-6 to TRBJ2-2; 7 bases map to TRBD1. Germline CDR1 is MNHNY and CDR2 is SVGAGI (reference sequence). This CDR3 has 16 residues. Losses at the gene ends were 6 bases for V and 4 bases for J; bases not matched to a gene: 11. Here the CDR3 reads CASRARTGISTGELFF. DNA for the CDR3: TGTGCCAGCAGAGCTCGGACAGGTATCAGCACCGGGGAGCTGTTTTTT.

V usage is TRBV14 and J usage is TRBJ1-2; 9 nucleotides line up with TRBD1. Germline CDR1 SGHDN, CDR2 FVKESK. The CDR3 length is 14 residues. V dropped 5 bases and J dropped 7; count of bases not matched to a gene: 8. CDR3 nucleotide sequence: TGTGCCAGCAGCAGAAAACAGGGGGCGCTTGGCTACACCTTC. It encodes CASSRKQGALGYTF.

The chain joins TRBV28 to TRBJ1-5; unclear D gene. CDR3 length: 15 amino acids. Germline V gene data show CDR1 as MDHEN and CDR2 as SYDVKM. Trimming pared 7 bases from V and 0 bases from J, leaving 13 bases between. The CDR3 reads CASTHAVYSNQPQHF. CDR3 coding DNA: TGTGCCAGCACCCACGCAGTATATAGCAATCAGCCCCAGCATTTT.

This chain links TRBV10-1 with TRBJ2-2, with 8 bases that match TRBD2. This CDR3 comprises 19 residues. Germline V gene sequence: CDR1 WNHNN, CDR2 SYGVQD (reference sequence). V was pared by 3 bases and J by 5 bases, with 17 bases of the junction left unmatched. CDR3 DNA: TGCGCCAGCAGTGAAGATAGAGGTCTAGCGGGTCTTAGTACCGGGGAGCTGTTTTTT. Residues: CASSEDRGLAGLSTGELFF.

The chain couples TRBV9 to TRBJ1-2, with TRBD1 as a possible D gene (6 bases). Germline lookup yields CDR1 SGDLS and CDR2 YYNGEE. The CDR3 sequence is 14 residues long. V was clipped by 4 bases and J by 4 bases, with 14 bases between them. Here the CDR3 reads CASSTLDSSYGYTF. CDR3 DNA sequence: TGTGCCAGCAGCACCTTGGACAGCAGCTATGGCTACACCTTC.

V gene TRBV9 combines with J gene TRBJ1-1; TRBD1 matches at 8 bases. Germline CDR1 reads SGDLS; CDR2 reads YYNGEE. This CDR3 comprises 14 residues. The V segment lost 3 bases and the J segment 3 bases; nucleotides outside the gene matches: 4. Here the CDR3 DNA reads TGTGCCAGCAGCGCCACAGGGGGGGACACTGAAGCTTTCTTT. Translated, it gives CASSATGGDTEAFF.

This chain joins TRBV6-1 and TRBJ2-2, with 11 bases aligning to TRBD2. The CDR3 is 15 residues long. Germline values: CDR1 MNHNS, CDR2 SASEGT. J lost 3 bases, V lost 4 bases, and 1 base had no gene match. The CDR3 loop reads CASSVLAGDTGELFF. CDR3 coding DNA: TGTGCCAGCAGTGTACTAGCGGGGGACACCGGGGAGCTGTTTTTT.

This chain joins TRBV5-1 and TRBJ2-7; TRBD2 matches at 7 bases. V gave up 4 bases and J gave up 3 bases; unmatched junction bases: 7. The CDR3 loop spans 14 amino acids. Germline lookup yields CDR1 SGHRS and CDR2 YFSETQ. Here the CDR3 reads CASSQGGEGYEQYF. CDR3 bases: TGCGCCAGCAGCCAGGGCGGGGAGGGCTACGAGCAGTACTTC.

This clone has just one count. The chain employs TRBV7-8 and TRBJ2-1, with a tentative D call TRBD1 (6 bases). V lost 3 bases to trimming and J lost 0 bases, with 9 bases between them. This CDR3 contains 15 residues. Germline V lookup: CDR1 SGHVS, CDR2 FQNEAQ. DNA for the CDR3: TGTGCCAGCAGCTTCGCAGGGGACTCCTACAATGAGCAGTTCTTC. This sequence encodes CASSFAGDSYNEQFF.

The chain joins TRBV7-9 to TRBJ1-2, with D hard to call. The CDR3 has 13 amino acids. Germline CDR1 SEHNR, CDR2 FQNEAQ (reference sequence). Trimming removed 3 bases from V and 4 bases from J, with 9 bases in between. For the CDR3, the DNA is TGTGCCAGCAGCTTGTCACTATCCTATGGCTACACCTTC. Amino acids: CASSLSLSYGYTF.

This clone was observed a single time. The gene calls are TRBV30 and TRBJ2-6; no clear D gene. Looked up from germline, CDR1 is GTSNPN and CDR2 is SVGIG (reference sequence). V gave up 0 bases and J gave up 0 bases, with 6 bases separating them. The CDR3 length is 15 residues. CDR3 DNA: TGTGCCTGGAGTGTACCTATCTCTGGGGCCAACGTCCTGACTTTC. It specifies CAWSVPISGANVLTF. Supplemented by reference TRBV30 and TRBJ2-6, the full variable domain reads SQTIHQWPATLVQPVGSPLSLECTVEGTSNPNLYWYRQAAGRGLQLLFYSVGIGQISSEVPQNLSASRPQDRQFILSSKKLLLSDSGFYLCAWSVPISGANVLTFGAGSRLTVL.

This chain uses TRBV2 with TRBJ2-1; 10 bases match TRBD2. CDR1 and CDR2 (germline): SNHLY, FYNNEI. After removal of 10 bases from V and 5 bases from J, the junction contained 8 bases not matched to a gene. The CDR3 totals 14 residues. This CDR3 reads CATAGLAGDNEQFF. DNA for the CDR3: TGTGCCACCGCCGGGCTAGCGGGGGACAATGAGCAGTTCTTC.